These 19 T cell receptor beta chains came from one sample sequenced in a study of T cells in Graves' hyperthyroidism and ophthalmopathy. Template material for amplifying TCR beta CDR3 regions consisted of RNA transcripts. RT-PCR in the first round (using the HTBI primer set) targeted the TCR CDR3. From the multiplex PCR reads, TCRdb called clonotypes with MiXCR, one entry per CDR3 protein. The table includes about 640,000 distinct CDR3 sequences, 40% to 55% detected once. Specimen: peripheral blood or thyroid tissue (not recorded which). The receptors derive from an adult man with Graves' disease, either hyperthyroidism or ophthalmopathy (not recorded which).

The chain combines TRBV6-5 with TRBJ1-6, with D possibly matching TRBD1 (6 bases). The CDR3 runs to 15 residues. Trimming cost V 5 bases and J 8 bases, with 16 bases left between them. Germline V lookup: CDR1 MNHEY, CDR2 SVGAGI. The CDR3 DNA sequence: TGTGCCAGCAGTAGCTTGGGACAAGGGGATTCACCCCTCCACTTT. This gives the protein CASSSLGQGDSPLHF.

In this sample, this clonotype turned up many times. The CDR3 DNA sequence: TGTGCCAGCAGCGTAACCGGACAGGGAATCTACGGCTACACCTTC. Its translation: CASSVTGQGIYGYTF. This chain connects TRBV9 to TRBJ1-2; 8 bases map to TRBD1. Per the germline V gene, CDR1 is SGDLS and CDR2 is YYNGEE. The V and J ends lost 1 base and 8 bases, in that order; junction bases with no gene match: 10. The CDR3 has 15 residues.

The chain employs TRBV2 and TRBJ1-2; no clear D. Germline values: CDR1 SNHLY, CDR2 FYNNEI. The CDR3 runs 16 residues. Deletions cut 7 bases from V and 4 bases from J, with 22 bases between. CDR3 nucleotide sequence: TGTGCCAGCACCGTGGGAGCCGCCTCTAATTTCTATGGCTACACCTTC. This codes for CASTVGAASNFYGYTF.

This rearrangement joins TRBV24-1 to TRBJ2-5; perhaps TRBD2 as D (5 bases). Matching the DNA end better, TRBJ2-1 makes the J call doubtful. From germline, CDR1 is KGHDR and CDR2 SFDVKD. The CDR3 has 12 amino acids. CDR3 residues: CATSDQIGVQFF. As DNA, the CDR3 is TGTGCCACCAGTGACCAGATCGGGGTGCAGTTCTTC.

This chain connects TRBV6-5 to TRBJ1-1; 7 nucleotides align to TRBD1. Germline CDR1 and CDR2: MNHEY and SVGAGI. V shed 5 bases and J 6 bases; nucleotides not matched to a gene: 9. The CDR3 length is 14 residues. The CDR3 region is CASSERDSWSEAFF. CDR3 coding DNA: TGTGCCAGCAGTGAAAGGGACAGTTGGTCTGAAGCTTTCTTT.

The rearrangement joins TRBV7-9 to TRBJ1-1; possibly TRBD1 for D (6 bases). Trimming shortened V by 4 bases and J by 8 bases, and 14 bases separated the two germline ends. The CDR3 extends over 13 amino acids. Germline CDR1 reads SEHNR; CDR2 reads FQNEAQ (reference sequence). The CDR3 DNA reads TGTGCCAGCAGCTCTATGGGAGGGACAGAAGCTTTCTTT. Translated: CASSSMGGTEAFF.

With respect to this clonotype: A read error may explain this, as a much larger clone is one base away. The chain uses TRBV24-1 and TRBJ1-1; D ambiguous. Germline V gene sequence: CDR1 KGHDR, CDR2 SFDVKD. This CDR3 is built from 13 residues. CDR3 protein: CATSNLRGTEAFF. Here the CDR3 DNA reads TGTGCCACCAGTAATTTGCGGGGTACTGAAGCTTTCTTT.

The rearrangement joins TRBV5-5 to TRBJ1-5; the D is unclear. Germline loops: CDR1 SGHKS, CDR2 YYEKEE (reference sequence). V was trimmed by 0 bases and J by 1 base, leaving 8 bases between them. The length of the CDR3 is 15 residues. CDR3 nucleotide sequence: TGTGCCAGCAGCTTGGGGTTCGGGAGCAATCAGCCCCAGCATTTT. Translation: CASSLGFGSNQPQHF.

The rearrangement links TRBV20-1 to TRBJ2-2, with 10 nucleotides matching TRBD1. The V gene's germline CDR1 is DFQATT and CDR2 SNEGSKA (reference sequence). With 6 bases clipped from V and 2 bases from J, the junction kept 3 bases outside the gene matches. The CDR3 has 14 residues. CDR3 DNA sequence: TGCAGTGCCCAGACAGGGGGCAACACCGGGGAGCTGTTTTTT. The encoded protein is CSAQTGGNTGELFF.

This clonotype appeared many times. The CDR3 DNA follows: TGTGCCAGCAGTTACGGGAGCTATGGCTACACCTTC. Its protein product is CASSYGSYGYTF. This chain joins TRBV6-5 and TRBJ1-2; no definite D call. V was cut by 2 bases and J by 4 bases, with 5 bases left in between. CDR3 length: 12 residues. CDR1 is MNHEY, CDR2 SVGAGI, per germline.

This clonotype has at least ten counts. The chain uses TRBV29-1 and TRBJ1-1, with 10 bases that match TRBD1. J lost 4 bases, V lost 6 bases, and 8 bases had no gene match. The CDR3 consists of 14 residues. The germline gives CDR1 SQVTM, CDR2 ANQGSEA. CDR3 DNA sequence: TGCAGCGTACACCGGGACAGGGGAGTCACTGAAGCTTTCTTT. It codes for CSVHRDRGVTEAFF.

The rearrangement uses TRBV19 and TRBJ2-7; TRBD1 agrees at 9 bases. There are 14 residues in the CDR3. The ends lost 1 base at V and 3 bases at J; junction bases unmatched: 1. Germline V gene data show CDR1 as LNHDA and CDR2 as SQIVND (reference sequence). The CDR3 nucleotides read TGTGCCAGTAGTATAGGGGACAGGGACTACGAGCAGTACTTC. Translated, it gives CASSIGDRDYEQYF.

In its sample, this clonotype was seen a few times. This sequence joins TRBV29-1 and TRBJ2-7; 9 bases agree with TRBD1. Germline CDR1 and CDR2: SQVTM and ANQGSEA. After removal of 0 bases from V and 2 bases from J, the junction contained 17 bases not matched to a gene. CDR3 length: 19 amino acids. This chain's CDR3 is CSVEDRGTGNRRATYEQYF. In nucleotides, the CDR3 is TGCAGCGTTGAAGACCGGGGGACAGGGAACCGCCGCGCAACCTACGAGCAGTACTTC.

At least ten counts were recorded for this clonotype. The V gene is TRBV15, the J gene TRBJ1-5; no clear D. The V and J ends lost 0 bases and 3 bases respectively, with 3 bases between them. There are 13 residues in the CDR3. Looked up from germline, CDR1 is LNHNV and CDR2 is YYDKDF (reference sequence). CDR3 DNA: TGTGCCACCAGCAGAGAGTTCAATCAGCCCCAGCATTTT. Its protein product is CATSREFNQPQHF.

The CDR3 region is CASSIRVPGLAGVSGANVLTF. As DNA, the CDR3 is TGTGCCAGCAGCATAAGAGTCCCGGGACTAGCGGGGGTCTCTGGGGCCAACGTCCTGACTTTC. The chain couples TRBV7-9 to TRBJ2-6, with TRBD2 identical over 14 bases. CDR1 and CDR2 (germline): SEHNR, FQNEAQ (reference sequence). V trimming: 5 bases; J trimming: 0 bases; junction bases outside the gene matches: 12. This CDR3 spans 21 amino acids.

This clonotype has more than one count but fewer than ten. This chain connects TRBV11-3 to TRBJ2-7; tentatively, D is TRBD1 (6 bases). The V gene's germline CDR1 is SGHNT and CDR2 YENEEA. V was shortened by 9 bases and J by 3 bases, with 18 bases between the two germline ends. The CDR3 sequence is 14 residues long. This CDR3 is CASMNRDKRYEQYF. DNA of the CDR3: TGTGCCAGTATGAACCGGGACAAGCGCTACGAGCAGTACTTC.

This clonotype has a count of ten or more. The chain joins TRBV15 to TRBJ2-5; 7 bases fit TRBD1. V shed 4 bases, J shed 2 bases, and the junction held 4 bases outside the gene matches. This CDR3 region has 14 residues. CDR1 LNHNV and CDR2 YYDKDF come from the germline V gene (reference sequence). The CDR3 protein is CATSTPGQQETQYF. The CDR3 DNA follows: TGTGCCACCAGCACCCCGGGACAGCAAGAGACCCAGTACTTC.

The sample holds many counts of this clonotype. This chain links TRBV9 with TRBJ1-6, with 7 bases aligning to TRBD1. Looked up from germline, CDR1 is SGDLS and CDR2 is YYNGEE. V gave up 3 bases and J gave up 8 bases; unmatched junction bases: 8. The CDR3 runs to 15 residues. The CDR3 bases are TGTGCCAGCAGCGGACCCGGGACAGATTATTCACCCCTCCACTTT. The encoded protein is CASSGPGTDYSPLHF. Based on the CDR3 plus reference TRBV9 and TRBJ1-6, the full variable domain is DSGVTQTPKHLITATGQRVTLRCSPRSGDLSVYWYQQSLDQGLQFLIQYYNGEERAKGNILERFSAQQFPDLHSELNLSSLELGDSALYFCASSGPGTDYSPLHFGNGTRLTVT.

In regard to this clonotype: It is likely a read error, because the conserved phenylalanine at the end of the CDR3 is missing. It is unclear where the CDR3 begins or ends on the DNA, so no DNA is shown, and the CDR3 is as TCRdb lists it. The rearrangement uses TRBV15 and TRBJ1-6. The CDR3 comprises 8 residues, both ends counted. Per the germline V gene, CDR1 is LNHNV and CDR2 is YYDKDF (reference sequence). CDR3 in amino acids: CATILSTR.